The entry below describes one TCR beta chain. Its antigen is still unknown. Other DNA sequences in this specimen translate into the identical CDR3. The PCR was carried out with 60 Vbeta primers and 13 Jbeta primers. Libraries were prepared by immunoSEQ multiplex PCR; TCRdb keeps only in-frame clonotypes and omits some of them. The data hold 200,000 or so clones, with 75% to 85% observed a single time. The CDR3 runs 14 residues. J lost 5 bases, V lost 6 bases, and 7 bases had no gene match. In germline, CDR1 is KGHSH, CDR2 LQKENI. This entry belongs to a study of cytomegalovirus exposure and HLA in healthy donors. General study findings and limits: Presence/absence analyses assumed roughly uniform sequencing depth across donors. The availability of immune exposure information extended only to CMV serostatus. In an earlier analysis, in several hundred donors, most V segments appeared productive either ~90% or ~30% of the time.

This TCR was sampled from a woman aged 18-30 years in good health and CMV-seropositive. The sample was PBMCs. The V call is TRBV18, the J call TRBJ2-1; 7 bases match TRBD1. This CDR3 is CASSLRDSDNEQFF. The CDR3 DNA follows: TGTGCCAGCTCGCTTAGGGACAGTGACAATGAGCAGTTCTTC. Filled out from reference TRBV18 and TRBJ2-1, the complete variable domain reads NAGVMQNPRHLVRRRGQEARLRCSPMKGHSHVYWYRQLPEEGLKFMVYLQKENIIDESGMPKERFSAEFPKEGPSILRIQQVVRGDSAAYFCASSLRDSDNEQFFGPGTRLTVL.